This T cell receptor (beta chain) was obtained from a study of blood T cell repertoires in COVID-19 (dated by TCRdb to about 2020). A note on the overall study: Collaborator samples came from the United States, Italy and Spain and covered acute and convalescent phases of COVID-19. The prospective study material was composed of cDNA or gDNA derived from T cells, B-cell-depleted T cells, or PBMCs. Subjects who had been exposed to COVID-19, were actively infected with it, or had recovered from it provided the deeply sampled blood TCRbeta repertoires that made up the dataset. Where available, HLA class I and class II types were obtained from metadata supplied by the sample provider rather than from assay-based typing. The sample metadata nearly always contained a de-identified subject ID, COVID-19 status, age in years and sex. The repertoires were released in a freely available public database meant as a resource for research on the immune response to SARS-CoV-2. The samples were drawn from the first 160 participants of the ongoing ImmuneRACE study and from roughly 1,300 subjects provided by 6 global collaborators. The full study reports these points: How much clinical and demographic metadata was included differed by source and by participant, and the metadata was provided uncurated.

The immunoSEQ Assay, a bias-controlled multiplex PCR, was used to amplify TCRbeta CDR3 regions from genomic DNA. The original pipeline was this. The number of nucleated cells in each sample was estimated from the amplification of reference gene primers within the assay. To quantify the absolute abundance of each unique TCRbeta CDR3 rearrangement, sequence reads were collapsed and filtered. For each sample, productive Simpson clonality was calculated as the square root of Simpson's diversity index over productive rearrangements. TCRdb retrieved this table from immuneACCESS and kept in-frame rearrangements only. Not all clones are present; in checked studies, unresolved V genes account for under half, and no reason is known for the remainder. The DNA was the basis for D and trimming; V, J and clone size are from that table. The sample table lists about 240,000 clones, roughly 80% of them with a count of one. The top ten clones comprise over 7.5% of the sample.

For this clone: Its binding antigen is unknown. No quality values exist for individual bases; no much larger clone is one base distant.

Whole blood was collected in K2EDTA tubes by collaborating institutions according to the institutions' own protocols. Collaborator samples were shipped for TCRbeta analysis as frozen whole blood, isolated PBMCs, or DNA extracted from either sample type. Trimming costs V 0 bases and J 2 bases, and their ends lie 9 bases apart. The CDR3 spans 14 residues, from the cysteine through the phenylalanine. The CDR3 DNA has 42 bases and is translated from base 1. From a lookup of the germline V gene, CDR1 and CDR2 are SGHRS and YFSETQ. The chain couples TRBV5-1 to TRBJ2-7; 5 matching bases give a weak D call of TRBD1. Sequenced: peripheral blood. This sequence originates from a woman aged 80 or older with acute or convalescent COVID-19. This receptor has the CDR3 CASSLDQGTYEQYF. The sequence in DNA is TGCGCCAGCAGCTTGGACCAGGGAACCTACGAGCAGTACTTC.